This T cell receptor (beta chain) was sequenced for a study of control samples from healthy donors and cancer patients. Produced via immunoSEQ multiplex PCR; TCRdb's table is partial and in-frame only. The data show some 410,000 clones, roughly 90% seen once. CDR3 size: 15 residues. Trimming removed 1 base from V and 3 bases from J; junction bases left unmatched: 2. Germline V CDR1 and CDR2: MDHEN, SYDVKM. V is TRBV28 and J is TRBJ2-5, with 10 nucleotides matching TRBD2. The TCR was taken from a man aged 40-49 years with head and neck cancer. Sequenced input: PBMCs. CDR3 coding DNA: TGTGCCAGCAGTTTATATACTAGCGGGAAAGAGACCCAGTACTTC. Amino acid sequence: CASSLYTSGKETQYF.